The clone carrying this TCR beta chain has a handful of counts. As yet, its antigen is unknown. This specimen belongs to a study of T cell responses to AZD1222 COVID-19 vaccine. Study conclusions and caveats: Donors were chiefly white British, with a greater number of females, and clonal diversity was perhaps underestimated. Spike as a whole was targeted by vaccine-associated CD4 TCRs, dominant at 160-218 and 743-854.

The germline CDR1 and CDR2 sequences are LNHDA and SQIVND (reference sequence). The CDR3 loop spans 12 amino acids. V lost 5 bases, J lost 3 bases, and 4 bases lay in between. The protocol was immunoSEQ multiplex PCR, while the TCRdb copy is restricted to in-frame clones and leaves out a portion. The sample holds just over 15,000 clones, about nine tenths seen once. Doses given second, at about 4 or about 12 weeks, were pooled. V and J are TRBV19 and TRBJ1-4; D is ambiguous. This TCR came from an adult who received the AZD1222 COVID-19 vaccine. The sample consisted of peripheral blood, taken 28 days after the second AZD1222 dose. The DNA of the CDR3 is TGTGCCAGTAGTTTAGCTAATGAAAAACTGTTTTTT. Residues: CASSLANEKLFF. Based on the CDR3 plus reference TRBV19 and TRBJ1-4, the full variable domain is DGGITQSPKYLFRKEGQNVTLSCEQNLNHDAMYWYRQDPGQGLRLIYYSQIVNDFQKGDIAEGYSVSREKKESFPLTVTSAQKNPTAFYLCASSLANEKLFFGSGTQLSVL.